Listed here are 22 T cell receptor beta chains from one sample, sequenced in a study of cytomegalovirus exposure and HLA in healthy donors. PCR employed 60 Vbeta and 13 Jbeta primers. The assay was immunoSEQ multiplex PCR, and TCRdb's table has in-frame clones only and misses some. Its table records 150,000 or so clones. Sequenced material: PBMCs. The receptors originated from an older woman in good health and CMV-seronegative.

The rearrangement links TRBV5-4 to TRBJ1-2, with 7 bases fitting TRBD1. J lost 4 bases, V lost 2 bases, and 14 bases had no gene match. The CDR3 has 17 amino acids. CDR1 and CDR2 (germline): SGHNT, YYREEE (reference sequence). The CDR3 coding sequence is TGTGCCAGCAGCTTACCTCCGGGACAGTGGCTTTTCTATGGCTACACCTTC. Translating gives CASSLPPGQWLFYGYTF.

This chain uses TRBV6-1 with TRBJ2-7; 7 bases map to TRBD1. The V and J ends lost 2 bases and 2 bases, in that order; junction bases with no gene match: 6. The CDR3 spans 15 residues. CDR1 and CDR2 (germline): MNHNS, SASEGT. The CDR3 coding sequence is TGTGCCAGCAGTGAATCTAGACAGGGACCCTACGAGCAGTACTTC. Translating it yields CASSESRQGPYEQYF.

The chain is built from TRBV5-1 and TRBJ1-2; maybe TRBD1 (5 bases). The CDR3 spans 14 residues. CDR1 is SGHRS and CDR2 is YFSETQ in the germline V gene. Trimming removed 4 bases from V and 2 bases from J, with 12 bases in between. In nucleotides, the CDR3 is TGCGCCAGCAGCCGGGAGGGGTCGAACTATGGCTACACCTTC. It encodes CASSREGSNYGYTF.

The V call is TRBV6-1, the J call TRBJ2-1, with 7 bases identical to TRBD1. The CDR3 totals 15 residues. Germline CDR1 MNHNS, CDR2 SASEGT. The junction had 11 bases not matched to a gene; V was cut back by 7 bases and J by 5 bases. The CDR3 coding sequence is TGTGCCAGCAACTCTCGACAGGGAACAAACAATGAGCAGTTCTTC. Translated: CASNSRQGTNNEQFF.

Turning to this clone: A junction boundary mismatches the germline segment, possibly from a read error. Different DNA sequences within this sample yield the same CDR3. CDR3 in DNA: TGTGCCAGCAGTTACACCCGGGCGGGAGGGCGGTACGAGCAGTACTTT. It encodes CASSYTRAGGRYEQYF. This sequence joins TRBV6-6 and TRBJ2-7, with 9 bases identical to TRBD2. Per the germline V gene, CDR1 is MNHNY and CDR2 is SVGAGI (reference sequence). The CDR3 is made up of 16 amino acids.

The rearrangement uses TRBV12-5 and TRBJ1-2, with 11 bases that match TRBD1. CDR1 is LGHNT and CDR2 is FRNRAP in the germline V gene. This CDR3 has 17 amino acids. Trimming at V came to 1 base and at J to 2 bases, leaving 6 bases not matched to a gene. The CDR3 DNA follows: TGTGCTAGTGGTTTGGAAATGGGGGACAGGGGGAACTATGGCTACACCTTC. Translating gives CASGLEMGDRGNYGYTF.

The chain links TRBV7-9 to TRBJ1-2; 7 nucleotides line up with TRBD1. Unmatched junction bases numbered 4, after V lost 7 bases and J lost 5 bases. Per the germline V gene, CDR1 is SEHNR and CDR2 is FQNEAQ (reference sequence). There are 12 residues in the CDR3. The CDR3 spells CASNDREYGYTF. In nucleotides, the CDR3 is TGTGCCAGCAACGACAGGGAGTATGGCTACACCTTC.

The genes are TRBV13 and TRBJ1-1; D unclear. This CDR3 contains 13 residues. The germline CDR1 and CDR2 sequences are PRHDT and FYEKMQ (reference sequence). The V gene lost 3 bases and the J gene lost 2 bases, with 7 bases spanning the gap. The CDR3 nucleotides read TGTGCCAGCAGCTTGGTAGATAACACTGAAGCTTTCTTT. Protein product: CASSLVDNTEAFF. The variable domain in full, with the rest retrieved from reference TRBV13 and TRBJ1-1, is AAGVIQSPRHLIKEKRETATLKCYPIPRHDTVYWYQQGPGQDPQFLISFYEKMQSDKGSIPDRFSAQQFSDYHSELNMSSLELGDSALYFCASSLVDNTEAFFGQGTRLTVV.

The rearrangement uses TRBV4-3 and TRBJ1-3; D gene unclear. With 0 bases removed from V and 5 bases from J, the gap between germline ends came to 5 bases. Germline values: CDR1 LGHNA, CDR2 YSLEER. This CDR3 comprises 13 residues. CDR3 in amino acids: CASSQDVRNTIYF. CDR3 nucleotides: TGCGCCAGCAGCCAAGATGTTAGAAACACCATATATTTT.

The gene calls are TRBV2 and TRBJ2-5, with D hard to call. V dropped 6 bases and J dropped 3 bases, with 11 bases sitting between them. CDR3 length: 13 residues. From germline, CDR1 is SNHLY and CDR2 FYNNEI. The CDR3 spells CASRAWREETQYF. The CDR3 DNA reads TGTGCCAGCAGGGCCTGGAGAGAAGAGACCCAGTACTTC.

The chain couples TRBV7-8 to TRBJ2-1; a possible D gene is TRBD1 (6 bases). Trimming took 5 bases from V and 5 from J, leaving 10 bases between them. Germline loops: CDR1 SGHVS, CDR2 FQNEAQ. This CDR3 contains 13 residues. CDR3 nucleotide sequence: TGTGCCAGCAGCCGAAACAGGGACAATGAGCAGTTCTTC. Protein sequence: CASSRNRDNEQFF.

The CDR3 sequence is CASGTSYNEQFF. CDR3 DNA: TGTGCCAGCGGTACCAGCTACAATGAGCAGTTCTTC. The genes are TRBV7-8 and TRBJ2-1; D gene uncertain. CDR3 size: 12 residues. Germline CDR1 reads SGHVS; CDR2 reads FQNEAQ. Trimming left V 8 bases short and J 3 bases short, with 8 bases between. Supplemented by reference TRBV7-8 and TRBJ2-1, the full variable domain reads GAGVSQSPRYKVAKRGQDVALRCDPISGHVSLFWYQQALGQGPEFLTYFQNEAQLDKSGLPSDRFFAERPEGSVSTLKIQRTQQEDSAVYLCASGTSYNEQFFGPGTRLTVL.

The chain combines TRBV19 with TRBJ2-5, with D possibly matching TRBD2 (5 bases). The germline CDR1 and CDR2 sequences are LNHDA and SQIVND (reference sequence). The CDR3 is 14 residues long. Deletions cut 3 bases from V and 5 bases from J, with 13 bases between. CDR3 sequence: CASSISPPGETQYF. Written as DNA, the CDR3 is TGTGCCAGTAGTATCTCGCCCCCGGGGGAGACCCAGTACTTC.

This chain uses TRBV7-8 with TRBJ2-1, with a weak D call TRBD2 (5 bases). V dropped 4 bases and J dropped 6 bases, with 16 bases sitting between them. The germline gives CDR1 SGHVS, CDR2 FQNEAQ. This CDR3 region has 15 residues. The CDR3: CASSSIDYRGNEQFF. CDR3 DNA sequence: TGTGCCAGCAGCTCTATAGACTACCGTGGCAATGAGCAGTTCTTC.

The chain has TRBV5-1 and TRBJ1-5; D is undetermined. V was trimmed by 0 bases and J by 4 bases, leaving 8 bases between them. Germline lookup yields CDR1 SGHRS and CDR2 YFSETQ. This CDR3 has 14 amino acids. CDR3 nucleotides: TGCGCCAGCAGCTTGGAGAGTCGGAATCAGCCCCAGCATTTT. Translated, it gives CASSLESRNQPQHF.

The DNA for the CDR3 is TGTGCCAGCAGCCCCCAGACAGGGGCTAATAATTCACCCCTCCACTTT. Its protein product is CASSPQTGANNSPLHF. The rearrangement joins TRBV7-6 to TRBJ1-6, with 8 bases matching TRBD1. Germline values: CDR1 SGHVS, CDR2 FNYEAQ. J gave up 5 bases and V 5 bases, and 8 bases lay outside the gene matches. This CDR3 contains 16 residues.

The chain uses TRBV5-1 and TRBJ2-2; no clear D. V was clipped by 0 bases and J by 5 bases, with 5 bases between them. Germline CDR1 and CDR2: SGHRS and YFSETQ. This CDR3 has 13 amino acids. As DNA, the CDR3 is TGCGCCAGCAGCTTGGGACTGACCGGGGAGCTGTTTTTT. It codes for CASSLGLTGELFF.

This sequence joins TRBV5-1 and TRBJ1-1, with D possibly being TRBD1 (6 bases). This CDR3 region has 13 residues. V was trimmed by 7 bases and J by 0 bases, leaving 10 bases between them. Germline V lookup: CDR1 SGHRS, CDR2 YFSETQ. CDR3 sequence: CASLEGVNTEAFF. The CDR3 bases are TGCGCCAGCCTAGAGGGGGTGAACACTGAAGCTTTCTTT.

The chain combines TRBV2 with TRBJ1-2; TRBD1 matches 8 bases. This CDR3 has 14 amino acids. The V and J ends lost 8 bases and 3 bases, in that order; junction bases with no gene match: 8. CDR1 is SNHLY and CDR2 is FYNNEI in the germline V gene. CDR3 region: CASSGGTGYYGYTF. CDR3 nucleotide sequence: TGTGCCAGCTCCGGGGGGACAGGATACTATGGCTACACCTTC.

The chain is built from TRBV7-7 and TRBJ2-2, with unresolved D. The germline gives CDR1 SSHAT, CDR2 FNYEAQ (reference sequence). V was shortened by 0 bases and J by 8 bases, with 10 bases between the two germline ends. The CDR3 is made up of 14 amino acids. CDR3 bases: TGTGCCAGCAGCTTAGCGATAACTGAGGGGGAGCTGTTTTTT. Its translation: CASSLAITEGELFF.

V gene TRBV11-2 combines with J gene TRBJ1-1, with D perhaps TRBD1 (6 bases). V shed 6 bases and J shed 6 bases, with 17 bases lying between them. Germline V gene sequence: CDR1 SGHAT, CDR2 FQNNGV. The CDR3 has 14 amino acids. CDR3 bases: TGTGCCAGCAGACAGATACAGGGTCCAGCTGAAGCTTTCTTT. This gives the protein CASRQIQGPAEAFF.

This rearrangement joins TRBV27 to TRBJ2-7; 10 nucleotides match TRBD2. Trimming cost V 3 bases and J 3 bases; bases outside gene matches: 8. Germline lookup yields CDR1 MNHEY and CDR2 SMNVEV (reference sequence). The CDR3 is made up of 16 amino acids. The CDR3 nucleotides read TGTGCCAGCAGTTTTGGAGCGGGGGGGTACAACTACGAGCAGTACTTC. Translated, it gives CASSFGAGGYNYEQYF.